The entry below describes one T cell receptor (beta chain). No cognate antigen has been identified for it. No quality values exist for individual bases; no much larger clone is one base distant. This record belongs to a study of CD4 T cells in relation to SARS-CoV-2 and coronaviruses (TCRdb year 2021). Regarding the complete study: The ViraFEST assay cultured PBMCs with antigen for under 13 days, then sequenced TCR beta CDR3s to find antigen-specific clonal expansions. The Adaptive Biotechnologies TCR-sequencing kit was used for samples from a few pre-COVID donors and for the naive versus memory experiments, whereas the other data were Illumina-based. The study assessed, at the TCR clonotype level, memory CD4+ T cell crossreactivity between SARS-CoV-2 and common cold coronavirus spike proteins. An HIV-1 Nef peptide pool or a culture without peptide was used as the negative reference condition. Expansion assays from other donors in the study were sequenced with a different, Illumina-based TCR-beta assay. Using patient-derived lymphoblastoid cell lines, the shared crossreactive spike epitopes were mapped to their HLA restriction.

The CDR3 runs 14 residues from the cysteine to the phenylalanine. The kept DNA is CDR3 alone, 42 bases in frame from the first base. Trimming takes 7 bases off V and 9 bases off J; junction bases not matched to a gene: 11. Looking up the germline V gene (reference sequence) yields CDR1 LNHDA and CDR2 SQIVND. CD4+ T cells from unexposed donors were collected before the COVID-19 pandemic (2011-2018). After around 10 days of culture, CD4+ T cells were isolated with the EasySep CD4+ T cell isolation kit. As far as cell numbers permitted, CD4+ T cells from unexposed donors were tested for reactivity against SARS-CoV-2 S and N as well as four spike pools from common cold coronaviruses. Approximately 2.1 million PBMCs per well were cultured in IMDM with approximately 5% human AB serum and 8.5 to 10 IU/ml IL-2. Half of the culture medium was replaced with fresh IL-2-containing medium on days 3 and 7. In general, triplicate replicate wells were used for every peptide culture condition. The leukapheresis product used for the unexposed donors was purchased from a commercial source. PBMCs were isolated from leukapheresis product or whole blood by Ficoll-Paque PLUS gradient centrifugation. The PBMCs went either fresh into the expansion assay or into cryopreservation at -140 degrees C. The QIAamp Micro DNA Kit was used to extract genomic DNA from the CD4+ T cells.

Findings and caveats that apply to the study as a whole: Significantly weaker SARS-CoV-2-driven expansion was shown by crossreactive clones than by monoreactive clones, consistent with antigenic imprinting. Because no donor provided both pre-pandemic and post-infection samples, tracing the source of pre-existing responses was limited. Crossreactivity analysis centred on spike protein, so crossreactivity against other viral proteins was not assessed. Roughly 64% of donors had memory CD4+ clonotypes that crossrecognized SARS-CoV-2 and at least one common cold coronavirus spike. Small numbers of patients and of tested TCRs were a limitation of the study.

The library relied on the immunoSEQ multiplex PCR assay. Per the original workflow: During preprocessing, nonproductive sequences were removed, as were CDR3s that did not start with C, did not end with F or W, or were shorter than 7 amino acids. Antigen-specific clonotypes were called with the MANAFEST web app on the basis of expansion relative to the reference and to other culture wells. To be counted as positive, a clone had to show significant expansion compared with the reference culture, at an FDR below 0.05, in 2 of 3 replicate wells. To be called positive, a clone also had to show significant expansion compared with every other tandem well and an odds ratio greater than 5. Pairwise Levenshtein distance, computed with the stringdist R package after three terminal residues were trimmed from each end, was used as the measure of CDR3 homology. TCRdb limited this immuneACCESS table to in-frame rearrangements with V and J called. A share of clones is missing; checked studies link under half to unresolved V genes, and the rest is unexplained. Clone size and the V and J calls come from that table; the DNA yielded D and trimming. This sample is represented by 15,000 to 20,000 clones; 79% of them were singletons. Jointly, the top ten make up approximately 11% of the sample.

The TCR comes from a human donor in good health. Specimen: CD4+ T cells from PBMCs, cultured in vitro. The sequence joins TRBV19 to TRBJ1-5; 8 bases in the junction line up with TRBD1. The DNA sequence is as follows: TGTGCCAGTACCATCACAGGGGGTGCCTCGCCCCAGCATTTT. Translated, this gives CASTITGGASPQHF.